Presented here are 30 T cell receptor beta chains from one specimen sequenced in a study of blood T cell repertoires in COVID-19. Repertoires were generated with immunoSEQ multiplex PCR, while TCRdb's copy carries only in-frame clones and drops some. The sample records 300,000 to 400,000 clones, over 75% being singletons. Material for sequencing was peripheral blood. These TCRs come from a woman aged 55-75 years with COVID-19, enrolled during active disease.

The genes are TRBV5-3 and TRBJ2-4, with D hard to call. TRBV5-3 is marked as an open reading frame, function uncertain. This CDR3 is 15 amino acids long. The ends were cut back, 0 bases at V and 0 bases at J, with 7 bases in the middle. The CDR3: CARSLGRLAKNIQYF. The CDR3 DNA sequence: TGTGCCAGAAGCTTGGGGCGACTAGCCAAAAACATTCAGTACTTC.

This rearrangement joins TRBV4-1 to TRBJ1-1; TRBD1 is a possible D gene (5 bases). The CDR3 loop spans 15 amino acids. Germline lookup yields CDR1 MGHRA and CDR2 YSYEKL. V lost 0 bases to trimming and J lost 5 bases, with 13 bases between them. CDR3 loop: CASSQEVRGGTEAFF. Written as DNA, the CDR3 is TGCGCCAGCAGCCAAGAGGTAAGGGGTGGGACTGAAGCTTTCTTT.

J is TRBJ2-7 and V is TRBV6-6; D unresolved. CDR1 is MNHNY, CDR2 SVGAGI, per germline (reference sequence). This CDR3 region has 15 residues. V gave up 4 bases and J gave up 1 base, with 14 bases separating them. CDR3 coding DNA: TGTGCCAGCAGTTCTCCGGGTCTTGGGTCCTACGAGCAGTACTTC. Residues: CASSSPGLGSYEQYF.

About this clone: Other DNA sequences in the same sample also yield this CDR3. The rearrangement uses TRBV9 and TRBJ1-5; D gene ambiguous. The V end lost 3 bases, the J end lost 2 bases, and 9 bases lay between the germline ends. This CDR3 comprises 14 residues. Germline V gene data show CDR1 as SGDLS and CDR2 as YYNGEE. Here the CDR3 DNA reads TGTGCCAGCAGCGGAACTGGTGGCAATCAGCCCCAGCATTTT. It specifies CASSGTGGNQPQHF.

V is TRBV7-9 and J is TRBJ1-2; tentatively, D is TRBD1 (6 bases). Deletions cut 5 bases from V and 0 bases from J, with 13 bases between. The germline V gene encodes CDR1 SEHNR and CDR2 FQNEAQ (reference sequence). This CDR3 comprises 15 residues. This chain's CDR3 is CASSLRTVPNYGYTF. CDR3 sequence (DNA): TGTGCCAGCAGCCTGAGGACAGTGCCTAACTATGGCTACACCTTC.

V and J are TRBV5-6 and TRBJ1-6, with 9 nucleotides matching TRBD1. V lost 3 bases and J lost 6; bases outside the gene matches: 10. In germline, CDR1 is SGHDT, CDR2 YYEEEE. CDR3 size: 17 residues. The CDR3 DNA reads TGTGCCAGCAGCTCCGGACAGGGGCGAGCATTTAATTCACCCCTCCACTTT. This sequence encodes CASSSGQGRAFNSPLHF.

The J gene is TRBJ2-2, the V gene TRBV10-3; tentative D call: TRBD2 (7 bases). In germline, CDR1 is ENHRY, CDR2 SYGVKD. With 10 bases removed from V and 3 bases from J, the gap between germline ends came to 15 bases. The CDR3 is 14 amino acids. The CDR3 DNA follows: TGTGCCACCTTACGGGGGGCGGACACCGGGGAGCTGTTTTTT. This translates into CATLRGADTGELFF.

A single count supports this clone. The rearrangement links TRBV12-5 to TRBJ1-5; D ambiguous. V shed 0 bases and J shed 0 bases, with 9 bases lying between them. CDR1 and CDR2 (germline): LGHNT, FRNRAP. The CDR3 length is 16 residues. Here the CDR3 reads CASGLVRVNSNQPQHF. DNA for the CDR3: TGTGCTAGTGGTTTGGTACGGGTAAATAGCAATCAGCCCCAGCATTTT.

The chain has TRBV4-2 and TRBJ1-2; D unclear. Germline loops: CDR1 LGHNA, CDR2 YNFKEQ. The CDR3 sequence is 14 residues long. V dropped 3 bases and J dropped 2 bases, with 10 bases sitting between them. CDR3 DNA: TGTGCCAGCAGCCATATTGACTCCAACTATGGCTACACCTTC. Its protein is CASSHIDSNYGYTF.

The V call is TRBV12-5, the J call TRBJ2-7; perhaps TRBD1 as D (6 bases). Germline CDR1 and CDR2: LGHNT and FRNRAP. V was pared by 6 bases and J by 2 bases, with 8 bases between. The CDR3 has 12 amino acids. The DNA for the CDR3 is TGTGCTAGTGGGCAGGGGACCTACGAGCAGTACTTC. Its protein is CASGQGTYEQYF.

CDR3 protein: CATSRDRGGVLQETQYF. CDR3 DNA sequence: TGTGCCACCAGCAGAGATAGGGGCGGGGTGTTACAAGAGACCCAGTACTTC. This chain uses TRBV15 with TRBJ2-5; D perhaps matches TRBD2 (6 bases). V lost 0 bases and J lost 2, with 16 bases in between. CDR3 length equals 17 residues. Germline CDR1 LNHNV, CDR2 YYDKDF (reference sequence).

The rearrangement joins TRBV6-2 or TRBV6-3 to TRBJ1-6; D gene ambiguous. CDR3 length: 12 residues. Trimming stripped 5 bases from V and 6 bases from J, with 5 bases between. The germline V gene has CDR1 MNHEY and CDR2 SVGEGT. CDR3 coding DNA: TGTGCCAGCAGTCGGGGTAATTCACCCCTCCACTTT. Its translation: CASSRGNSPLHF.

This chain links TRBV5-1 with TRBJ2-3, with a tentative D call TRBD1 (6 bases). Germline V lookup: CDR1 SGHRS, CDR2 YFSETQ. V was trimmed by 0 bases and J by 6 bases, leaving 14 bases between them. This CDR3 has 15 amino acids. The CDR3 protein is CASSLEGQPPDTQYF. The CDR3 DNA reads as TGCGCCAGCAGCTTGGAAGGACAGCCTCCGGATACGCAGTATTTT.

V usage is TRBV19 and J usage is TRBJ1-2; D not certain. Per the germline V gene, CDR1 is LNHDA and CDR2 is SQIVND (reference sequence). The CDR3 is 14 residues long. The V end lost 1 base, the J end lost 7 bases, and 13 bases lay between the germline ends. Here the CDR3 reads CASSIGDGVFGYTF. The CDR3, as DNA: TGTGCCAGTAGTATAGGAGACGGGGTCTTTGGCTACACCTTC.

The chain joins TRBV19 to TRBJ1-3; D is possibly TRBD1 (5 bases). Trimming removed 5 bases at V and 8 bases at J, with 13 bases between. The CDR3 is 13 residues long. Germline lookup yields CDR1 LNHDA and CDR2 SQIVND (reference sequence). CDR3 bases: TGTGCCAGTAGTTTCGGGGGATCTGACACCATATATTTT. Encoded protein: CASSFGGSDTIYF.

This clone appeared a few times. The chain recombines TRBV25-1 with TRBJ1-1, with 8 bases that match TRBD1. This CDR3 is built from 13 residues. Looked up from germline, CDR1 is MGHDK and CDR2 is SYGVNS. V lost 4 bases and J lost 4; bases outside the gene matches: 2. In DNA, the CDR3 is TGTGCCAGCAGTGGAGACAGGGGCACTGAAGCTTTCTTT. Protein product: CASSGDRGTEAFF.

The gene calls are TRBV30 and TRBJ1-3, with 7 bases matching TRBD1. Germline V lookup: CDR1 GTSNPN, CDR2 SVGIG (reference sequence). V shed 2 bases and J 4 bases; nucleotides not matched to a gene: 5. This CDR3 has 14 residues. CDR3 DNA: TGTGCCTGGAGTTCACAGGGGATCGGAAACACCATATATTTT. This translates into CAWSSQGIGNTIYF. Full variable domain (rest looked up from reference TRBV30 and TRBJ1-3): SQTIHQWPATLVQPVGSPLSLECTVEGTSNPNLYWYRQAAGRGLQLLFYSVGIGQISSEVPQNLSASRPQDRQFILSSKKLLLSDSGFYLCAWSSQGIGNTIYFGEGSWLTVV.

V usage is TRBV19 and J usage is TRBJ1-4; 10 bases fit TRBD1. CDR1 and CDR2 (germline): LNHDA, SQIVND (reference sequence). The J segment lost 0 bases and the V segment lost 8 bases, leaving 3 bases of the junction unmatched. The CDR3 consists of 15 residues. The CDR3 DNA reads as TGTGCCAGTGGGACAGGGGATGCAACTAATGAAAAACTGTTTTTT. Residues: CASGTGDATNEKLFF.

The chain is built from TRBV5-1 and TRBJ2-3; TRBD2 matches 12 bases. Germline V gene sequence: CDR1 SGHRS, CDR2 YFSETQ. V lost 2 bases to trimming and J lost 2 bases; unmatched junction nucleotides: 9. CDR3 length: 18 amino acids. CDR3 in amino acids: CASSFTSGGSRNTDTQYF. CDR3 nucleotides: TGCGCCAGCAGCTTCACTAGCGGGGGGAGCAGGAACACAGATACGCAGTATTTT.

The chain recombines TRBV18 with TRBJ1-3, with D possibly matching TRBD1 (6 bases). Germline loops: CDR1 KGHSH, CDR2 LQKENI. Deletions cut 2 bases from V and 2 bases from J, with 10 bases between. This CDR3 contains 15 residues. CDR3 residues: CASSPVTGPGNTIYF. The CDR3 coding sequence is TGTGCCAGCTCACCAGTTACAGGGCCTGGAAACACCATATATTTT.

The V call is TRBV7-2, the J call TRBJ2-2; maybe TRBD1 (5 bases). Germline CDR1 is SGHTA and CDR2 is FQGNSA. Between the trimmed V and J ends, which lost 6 bases and 4 bases, there was a span of 9 bases. This CDR3 has 13 amino acids. DNA for the CDR3: TGTGCCAGCAGACAAACAGGCACCGGGGAGCTGTTTTTT. Protein product: CASRQTGTGELFF. Combining the CDR3 with reference TRBV7-2 and TRBJ2-2 gives the whole variable domain GAGVSQSPSNKVTEKGKDVELRCDPISGHTALYWYRQSLGQGLEFLIYFQGNSAPDKSGLPSDRFSAERTGGSVSTLTIQRTQQEDSAVYLCASRQTGTGELFFGEGSRLTVL.

V gene TRBV11-2 combines with J gene TRBJ2-5; 12 positions agree with TRBD2. V shed 5 bases, J shed 7 bases, and the junction held 2 bases outside the gene matches. This CDR3 is built from 13 residues. Per the germline V gene, CDR1 is SGHAT and CDR2 is FQNNGV. CDR3 amino acids: CASSQTSGGTQYF. The CDR3, as DNA: TGTGCCAGCAGCCAGACTAGCGGGGGGACCCAGTACTTC.

The chain couples TRBV2 to TRBJ2-7; weak D call: TRBD2 (6 bases). Looked up from germline, CDR1 is SNHLY and CDR2 is FYNNEI. The CDR3 runs to 12 residues. V lost 3 bases and J 5 bases, leaving 8 bases between the germline ends. The CDR3 protein is CASSERGNEQYF. CDR3 sequence (DNA): TGTGCCAGCAGTGAGCGGGGCAACGAGCAGTACTTC.

The chain carries TRBV3-1 (or the pseudogene TRBV3-2) and TRBJ1-1; unclear D gene. The CDR3 has 13 residues. V gave up 3 bases and J gave up 0 bases, with 5 bases separating them. CDR1 is LGHDT, CDR2 YNNKEL, per germline (reference sequence). The CDR3 sequence is CASSQLMNTEAFF. In nucleotides, the CDR3 is TGTGCCAGCAGCCAGTTAATGAACACTGAAGCTTTCTTT.

This clone was found a few times. V is TRBV7-6 and J is TRBJ2-6; 8 bases fit TRBD2. Per the germline V gene, CDR1 is SGHVS and CDR2 is FNYEAQ. V gave up 5 bases and J gave up 4 bases; unmatched junction bases: 19. CDR3 length: 20 residues. The CDR3 spells CASSARGGHGDSVGANVLTF. The CDR3, as DNA: TGTGCCAGCAGCGCCCGGGGGGGCCACGGGGATAGTGTAGGGGCCAACGTCCTGACTTTC.

V usage is TRBV7-3 and J usage is TRBJ2-7, with 8 positions matching TRBD2. The length of the CDR3 is 15 residues. The J segment lost 3 bases and the V segment lost 1 base, leaving 5 bases of the junction unmatched. Germline CDR1 and CDR2: SGHTA and FQGTGA. CDR3 loop: CASSLIYSGDYEQYF. DNA for the CDR3: TGTGCCAGCAGCTTAATTTATAGCGGGGACTACGAGCAGTACTTC. The entire variable domain, with the rest obtained from reference TRBV7-3 and TRBJ2-7, is as follows: GAGVSQTPSNKVTEKGKYVELRCDPISGHTALYWYRQSLGQGPEFLIYFQGTGAADDSGLPNDRFFAVRPEGSVSTLKIQRTERGDSAVYLCASSLIYSGDYEQYFGPGTRLTVT.

The J gene is TRBJ2-7, the V gene TRBV4-1; 8 positions agree with TRBD1. The CDR3 covers 16 residues. Germline V gives CDR1 MGHRA, CDR2 YSYEKL. V lost 3 bases and J lost 3; bases outside the gene matches: 10. CDR3 amino acids: CASSHGGQGANYEQYF. The DNA of the CDR3 is TGCGCCAGCAGCCATGGGGGGCAGGGGGCGAACTACGAGCAGTACTTC.

The chain uses TRBV6-1 and TRBJ2-7; TRBD1 is a possible D gene (6 bases). Germline CDR1 MNHNS, CDR2 SASEGT. V lost 3 bases to trimming and J lost 6 bases, with 15 bases between them. The CDR3 is made up of 14 amino acids. The CDR3 DNA reads as TGTGCCAGCAGTGACCAGGGGTTTTCGGCCGAGCAGTACTTC. Translated, it gives CASSDQGFSAEQYF.

The rearrangement links TRBV12-5 to TRBJ1-1, with a tentative D call TRBD1 (5 bases). Germline-derived CDR1 and CDR2 are LGHNT and FRNRAP. V was clipped by 5 bases and J by 7 bases, with 20 bases between them. This CDR3 is built from 15 residues. Written as DNA, the CDR3 is TGTGCTAGTGGTATGGACGGCTCCCCAAGGGGTGAAGCTTTCTTT. Amino acid sequence: CASGMDGSPRGEAFF. The entire variable domain, with the rest obtained from reference TRBV12-5 and TRBJ1-1, is as follows: DARVTQTPRHKVTEMGQEVTMRCQPILGHNTVFWYRQTMMQGLELLAYFRNRAPLDDSGMPKDRFSAEMPDATLATLKIQPSEPRDSAVYFCASGMDGSPRGEAFFGQGTRLTVV.

Concerning this clone itself: This sample includes further DNA sequences coding for the same CDR3. This chain uses TRBV5-1 with TRBJ1-2; unclear D gene. Germline values: CDR1 SGHRS, CDR2 YFSETQ. The CDR3 totals 16 residues. The germline V and J ends were trimmed by 0 bases and 2 bases, with 14 bases remaining between them. The DNA of the CDR3 is TGCGCCAGCAGCTTGGTATCAGGCAGAGCAAACTATGGCTACACCTTC. Its protein is CASSLVSGRANYGYTF.